This record covers a single T cell receptor beta chain. Antigen: not known. The data originate from a study of PD-1 blockade in classical Hodgkin lymphoma. Notes on the study in general: In newly diagnosed patients, baseline TCR diversity was reportedly below that of healthy donors.

The data were produced by immunoSEQ multiplex PCR, yet TCRdb's version contains in-frame clones alone and is incomplete. The sample lists about 110,000 clones, approximately 90% occurring once. CDR3 length: 17 residues. Every patient relapsed after autologous stem cell transplantation, and brentuximab vedotin exposure varied. The chain joins TRBV1 to TRBJ2-7; the table's D call, TRBD2, has no DNA check behind it. TRBV1 is described as a pseudogene. The specimen was peripheral blood mononuclear cells (PBMCs), collected before the second cycle of nivolumab. The sequence came from a human donor with classical Hodgkin lymphoma. DNA for the CDR3: TGCACCAGCAGCGCTCACGGGCAGGGACTAGCTGTCTACGAGCAGTACTTC. As protein: CTSSAHGQGLAVYEQYF.